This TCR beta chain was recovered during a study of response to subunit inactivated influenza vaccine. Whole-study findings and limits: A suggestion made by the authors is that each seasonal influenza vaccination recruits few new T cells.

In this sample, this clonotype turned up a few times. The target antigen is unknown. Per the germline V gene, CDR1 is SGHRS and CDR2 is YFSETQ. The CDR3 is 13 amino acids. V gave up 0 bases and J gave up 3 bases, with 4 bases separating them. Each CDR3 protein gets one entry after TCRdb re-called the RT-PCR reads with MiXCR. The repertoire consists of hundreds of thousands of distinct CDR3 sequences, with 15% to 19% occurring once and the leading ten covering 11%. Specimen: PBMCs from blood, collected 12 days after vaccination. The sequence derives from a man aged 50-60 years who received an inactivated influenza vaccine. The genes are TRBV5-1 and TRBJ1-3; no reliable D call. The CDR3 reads CASSLEVGNTIYF. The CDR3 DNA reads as TGCGCCAGCAGCTTGGAGGTTGGAAACACCATATATTTT.